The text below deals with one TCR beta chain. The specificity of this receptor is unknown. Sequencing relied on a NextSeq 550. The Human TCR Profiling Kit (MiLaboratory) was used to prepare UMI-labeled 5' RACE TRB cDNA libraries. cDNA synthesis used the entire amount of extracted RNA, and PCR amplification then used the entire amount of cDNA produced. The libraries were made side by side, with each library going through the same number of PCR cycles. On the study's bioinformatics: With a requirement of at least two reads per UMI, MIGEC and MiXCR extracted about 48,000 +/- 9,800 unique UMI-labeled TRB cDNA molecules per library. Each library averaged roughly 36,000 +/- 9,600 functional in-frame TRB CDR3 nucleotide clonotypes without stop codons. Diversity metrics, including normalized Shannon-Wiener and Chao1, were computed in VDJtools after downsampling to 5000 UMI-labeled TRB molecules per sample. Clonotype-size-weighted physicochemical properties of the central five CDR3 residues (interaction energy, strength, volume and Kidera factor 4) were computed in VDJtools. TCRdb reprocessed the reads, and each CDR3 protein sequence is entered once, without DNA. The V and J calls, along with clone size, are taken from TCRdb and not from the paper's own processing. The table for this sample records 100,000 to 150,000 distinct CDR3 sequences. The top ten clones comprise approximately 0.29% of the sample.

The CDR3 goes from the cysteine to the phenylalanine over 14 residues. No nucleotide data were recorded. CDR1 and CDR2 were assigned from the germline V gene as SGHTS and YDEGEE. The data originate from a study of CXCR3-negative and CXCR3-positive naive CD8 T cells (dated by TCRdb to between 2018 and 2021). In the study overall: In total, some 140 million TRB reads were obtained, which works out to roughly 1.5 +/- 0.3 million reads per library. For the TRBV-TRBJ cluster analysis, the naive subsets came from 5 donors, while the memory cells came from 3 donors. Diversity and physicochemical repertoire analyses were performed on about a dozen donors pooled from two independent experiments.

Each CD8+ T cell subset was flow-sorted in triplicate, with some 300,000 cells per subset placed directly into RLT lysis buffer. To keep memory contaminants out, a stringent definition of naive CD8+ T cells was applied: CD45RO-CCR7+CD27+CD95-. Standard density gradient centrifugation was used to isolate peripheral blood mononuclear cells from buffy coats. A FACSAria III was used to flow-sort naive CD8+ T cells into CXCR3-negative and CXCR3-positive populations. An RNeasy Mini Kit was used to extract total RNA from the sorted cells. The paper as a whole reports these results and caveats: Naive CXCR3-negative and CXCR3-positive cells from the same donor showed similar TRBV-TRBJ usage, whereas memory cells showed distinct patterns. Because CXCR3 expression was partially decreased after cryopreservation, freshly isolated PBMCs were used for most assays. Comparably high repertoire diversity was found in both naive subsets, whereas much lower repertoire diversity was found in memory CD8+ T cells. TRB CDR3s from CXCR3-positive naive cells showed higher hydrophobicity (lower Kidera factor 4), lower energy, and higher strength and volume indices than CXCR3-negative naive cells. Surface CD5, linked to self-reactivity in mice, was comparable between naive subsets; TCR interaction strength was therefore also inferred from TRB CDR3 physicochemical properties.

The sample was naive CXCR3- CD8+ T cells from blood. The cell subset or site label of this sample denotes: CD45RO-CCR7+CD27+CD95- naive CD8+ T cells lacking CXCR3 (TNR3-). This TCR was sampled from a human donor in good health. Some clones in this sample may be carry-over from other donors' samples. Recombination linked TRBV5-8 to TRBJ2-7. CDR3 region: CASTSVRSSYEQYF.